This T cell receptor beta chain was obtained from a study of CD8 T cells in ankylosing spondylitis. CDR1 and CDR2 from the germline V gene are LGHDT and YNNKEL (reference sequence). The V end was cut by 5 bases, the J end by 2 bases, with 12 bases between. The CDR3 covers 14 residues. This clonotype was seen a few times. Its specificity is unknown. As the method for making TCR beta libraries, quantitative 5'-RACE with molecular barcodes was used. From the 5' RACE reads, TCRdb called clonotypes with MiXCR, one entry per CDR3 protein. Here the sample spans hundreds of thousands of distinct CDR3 sequences, about 26% being singletons. Study-wide results and limits: A TCR beta motif of seven or eight highly homologous variants appeared characteristic of ankylosing spondylitis blood. Clones linked to disease were reported to show significant enrichment in matched ankylosing spondylitis synovial fluid.

Material: blood, either unsorted or a sorted T cell fraction (not recorded which). The chain links TRBV3-1 to TRBJ1-2; tentative D call: TRBD1 (5 bases). The sequence derives from a male donor with ankylosing spondylitis or in good health (not recorded which). The CDR3, as DNA: TGTGCCAGCAGCTTCTCAGCAGGGAACTATGGCTACACCTTC. Amino acid sequence: CASSFSAGNYGYTF. Filled out from reference TRBV3-1 and TRBJ1-2, the complete variable domain reads DTAVSQTPKYLVTQMGNDKSIKCEQNLGHDTMYWYKQDSKKFLKIMFSYNNKELIINETVPNRFSPKSPDKAHLNLHINSLELGDSAVYFCASSFSAGNYGYTFGSGTRLTVV.